This TCR beta chain was sequenced in a study of blood T cell repertoires in COVID-19. Study overall: Material from acute and convalescent COVID-19 was sourced from the United States, Italy and Spain. T cells, B-cell-depleted T cells, or PBMCs supplied cDNA or gDNA.

Assay: immunoSEQ multiplex PCR; the TCRdb copy retains only in-frame clones and omits some. Of 300,000 or so clones listed, more than 80% are singletons. The V end was cut by 4 bases, the J end by 2 bases, with 11 bases between. The CDR3 contains 14 residues. The V call is TRBV23-1, the J call TRBJ1-1; D gene unclear. TRBV23-1 is flagged as an ORF with uncertain function. Material for sequencing was peripheral blood. The receptor comes from a young man who had recovered from COVID-19. This chain's CDR3 is CASSLEATNTEAFF. The CDR3 DNA is TGCGCCAGCAGTCTCGAGGCAACCAACACTGAAGCTTTCTTT.